The clone carrying this T cell receptor (beta chain) was counted a single time. What it binds is unknown. These data are taken from a study of shared clonotypes between healthy human individuals. Overall study findings and caveats: A limitation of the genetic and exposure-history diversity represented arose from few donors.

Measured with immunoSEQ multiplex PCR; TCRdb has only the in-frame clones, and not every one. Of some 2.3 million clones in the sample, approximately 95% are singletons; the top ten hold 0.35% to 0.45%. This CDR3 is 15 amino acids long. V trimming: 4 bases; J trimming: 2 bases; junction bases outside the gene matches: 7. The germline gives CDR1 SGHNT, CDR2 YYREEE (reference sequence). The clonotype was recovered from a man aged 18 to 30 in good health. Some clones in this sample may be carry-over from other donors' samples. The V gene is TRBV5-4, the J gene TRBJ2-7, with 9 bases matching TRBD1. Sequencing was performed on naive CD4+ T cells from PBMCs. The subset here: CD45RA+ positively selected. CDR3 residues: CASSTGQGTTYEQYF. The CDR3 coding sequence is TGTGCCAGCAGCACCGGACAGGGGACCACCTACGAGCAGTACTTC.